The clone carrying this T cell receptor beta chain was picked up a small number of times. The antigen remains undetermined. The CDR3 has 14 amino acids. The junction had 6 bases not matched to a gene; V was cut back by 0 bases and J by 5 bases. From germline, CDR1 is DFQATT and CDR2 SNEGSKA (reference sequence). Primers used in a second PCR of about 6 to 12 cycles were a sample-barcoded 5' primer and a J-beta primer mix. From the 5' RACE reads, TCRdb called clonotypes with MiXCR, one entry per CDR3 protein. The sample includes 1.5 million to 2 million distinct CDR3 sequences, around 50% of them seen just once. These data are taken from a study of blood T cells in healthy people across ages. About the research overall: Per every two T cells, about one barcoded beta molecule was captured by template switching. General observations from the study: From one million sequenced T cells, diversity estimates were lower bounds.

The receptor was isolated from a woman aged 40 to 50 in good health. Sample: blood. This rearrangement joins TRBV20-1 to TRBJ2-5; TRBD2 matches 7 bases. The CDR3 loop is CSARDGEGIETQYF. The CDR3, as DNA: TGCAGTGCTAGAGATGGGGAGGGTATCGAGACCCAGTACTTC.